The rows below give T cell receptor beta chains drawn from one sample of a study of cytomegalovirus exposure and HLA in healthy donors. The assay was immunoSEQ multiplex PCR, and TCRdb's table has in-frame clones only and misses some. Seen in this sample are about 33,000 clones; the ten most common clones hold over 4%. The source material was PBMCs. Receptors were obtained from a middle-aged woman in good health and CMV-seropositive. CDR3s include the opening cysteine and the closing phenylalanine or tryptophan. The order of the fields is J gene, V gene, D gene, CDR3 DNA, CDR3 protein. D genes are given only for firm matches.

TRBJ1-2 | TRBV9 | TRBD1 | TGTGCCAGCAGAGACGGACAGGCAAGCTATGGCTACACCTTC | CASRDGQASYGYTF
TRBJ2-3 | TRBV6-5 | TRBD2 | TGTGCCAGCAGTTCCCCGGGACTAGAGGGGGATACGCAGTATTTT | CASSSPGLEGDTQYF
TRBJ1-2 | TRBV27 | . | TGTGCCAGCAGTCCGAGGGAAACGGTTTATGGCTACACCTTC | CASSPRETVYGYTF
TRBJ2-5 | TRBV29-1 | . | TGCAGCGTTGACCGGGGGCAGGGGGGAGAGACCCAGTACTTC | CSVDRGQGGETQYF
TRBJ1-5 | TRBV4-1 | . | TGCGCCAGCAGCCAAGAGTGGGCTAGCAATCAGCCCCAGCATTTT | CASSQEWASNQPQHF
TRBJ1-5 | TRBV18 | TRBD1 | TGTGCCAGCTCACTTGACAGGGAGTTTCAGCCCCAGCATTTT | CASSLDREFQPQHF
TRBJ2-1 | TRBV30 | . | TGTGCCTGGAGTGCCAACTATGAGCAGTTCTTC | CAWSANYEQFF
TRBJ2-1 | TRBV25-1 | . | TGTGCCAGCAGTGAATCCTCGGATGAGCAGTTCTTC | CASSESSDEQFF
TRBJ2-7 | TRBV12-5 | . | TGTGCTAGTGGGTCGACAGTATACGAGCAGTACTTC | CASGSTVYEQYF
TRBJ2-7 | TRBV5-1 | . | TGCGCCAGCAGCTTGGGGGGAGCGGATGAGCAGTACTTC | CASSLGGADEQYF
TRBJ2-1 | TRBV27 | TRBD2 | TGTGCCAGCAGTTCGAGGGAGGGCCGGGATGAGCAGTTCTTC | CASSSREGRDEQFF
TRBJ2-5 | TRBV5-6 | . | TGTGCCAGCAGCTTGAAACTGGATATCTCCGGGACACAAGAGACCCAGTACTTC | CASSLKLDISGTQETQYF
TRBJ1-1 | TRBV5-8 | TRBD1 | TGTGCCAGCAGCTTAGACAGGGGGACTGAAGCTTTCTTT | CASSLDRGTEAFF
TRBJ1-5 | TRBV5-5 | . | TGTGCCAGCAGACCAGGGGTGGGCAATCAGCCCCAGCATTTT | CASRPGVGNQPQHF
TRBJ2-3 | TRBV9 | . | TGTGCCAGCGGAAGACCGGGTGGGGATACGCAGTATTTT | CASGRPGGDTQYF